The T cell receptor (beta chain) described here comes from a study of T cell clonality in common variable immunodeficiency. Study results and limitations: Compared with healthy controls, CVID subjects showed increased TCRbeta clonality, mostly in about a third. In common variable immunodeficiency, TCR beta chains reportedly carried fewer deletions and N-nucleotide insertions.

Profiling relied on immunoSEQ multiplex PCR, and the TCRdb table lists in-frame clones only, not all of them. This sample carries more than 45,000 clones, none of them present only once. Most patients and controls had Caucasian heritage. This clone was recorded many times. Its matching antigen is unknown. The read terminates 3 residues before the CDR3 end, so the remaining end is supplied by the germline J gene. In germline, CDR1 is LGHNA, CDR2 YNFKEQ. Deletions cut 0 bases from V and 2 bases from J, with 5 bases between. The CDR3 is 15 residues long. This receptor was obtained from a person between 18 and 70 years old in good health. The chain has TRBV4-2 and TRBJ2-6; possible D gene TRBD2, 5 bases. The sequencing input was peripheral blood mononuclear cells. CDR3 DNA (partial): TGTGCCAGCAGCCAAGACGGGGCTGGGGCCAACGTC. Its translation: CASSQDGAGANV. The whole CDR3 sequence is CASSQDGAGANVLTF.